A single sample is the source of the 27 T cell receptor beta chains below, sequenced in a study of cytomegalovirus exposure and HLA in healthy donors. A multiplex PCR was run with 60 Vbeta primers and 13 Jbeta primers. Assay used: immunoSEQ multiplex PCR; TCRdb lists only in-frame clones, some missing. The repertoire consists of about 160,000 clones, with 84% occurring once and the leading ten covering around 1.9%. The sample taken for sequencing was PBMCs. Receptors were obtained from a man between 18 and 29 years old in good health and CMV-seronegative.

The V call is TRBV27, the J call TRBJ2-6; D gene uncertain. This CDR3 region has 16 residues. Trimming shortened V by 5 bases and J by 0 bases, and 11 bases separated the two germline ends. Germline V gene sequence: CDR1 MNHEY, CDR2 SMNVEV (reference sequence). CDR3 protein: CASSPYSDSGANVLTF. CDR3 in DNA: TGTGCCAGCAGTCCGTACAGTGACTCTGGGGCCAACGTCCTGACTTTC.

Only a few counts were recorded for this clone. The rearrangement uses TRBV18 and TRBJ1-4, with unresolved D. Trimming stripped 0 bases from V and 2 bases from J, with 10 bases between. The CDR3 contains 16 residues. Germline lookup yields CDR1 KGHSH and CDR2 LQKENI. The CDR3 DNA reads as TGTGCCAGCTCACCACCGAACGTTGCGACTAATGAAAAACTGTTTTTT. It encodes CASSPPNVATNEKLFF.

The chain combines TRBV28 with TRBJ2-7, with D possibly TRBD1 on 6 matching bases. V lost 2 bases to trimming and J lost 12 bases, with 11 bases between them. CDR3 size: 11 residues. CDR1 and CDR2 (germline): MDHEN, SYDVKM. CDR3 in DNA: TGTGCCAGCAGTTTAAGCCAGGGGATGTACTTC. It is translated as CASSLSQGMYF.

The chain links TRBV27 to TRBJ2-2, with D perhaps matching TRBD1 (6 bases). V lost 3 bases and J 1 base, leaving 12 bases between the germline ends. CDR3 size: 16 residues. Looked up from germline, CDR1 is MNHEY and CDR2 is SMNVEV (reference sequence). CDR3 protein: CASSFDRSRNTGELFF. The CDR3 DNA follows: TGTGCCAGCAGTTTTGACAGGTCCCGGAACACCGGGGAGCTGTTTTTT.

Remarks on this clone: Mismatch with germline at one junction end may stem from a read error. The V gene is TRBV7-9, the J gene TRBJ2-7, with TRBD1 matching over 9 bases. The CDR3 runs to 16 residues. Germline V CDR1 and CDR2: SEHNR, FQNEAQ (reference sequence). The CDR3 loop is CSSSLVFGGDRVEQYF. CDR3 DNA: TGTTCCAGCAGCTTAGTATTTGGGGGGGACAGGGTCGAGCAGTACTTC. The variable domain in full, completed from reference TRBV7-9 and TRBJ2-7, reads DTGVSQNPRHKITKRGQNVTFRCDPISEHNRLYWYRQTLGQGPEFLTYFQNEAQLEKSRLLSDRFSAERPKGSFSTLEIQRTEQGDSAMYLCSSSLVFGGDRVEQYFGPGTRLTVT.

This chain joins TRBV11-3 and TRBJ2-4; 10 bases agree with TRBD1. Germline V gene lookup returns CDR1 SGHNT and CDR2 YENEEA. The V segment lost 6 bases and the J segment 1 base; nucleotides outside the gene matches: 6. The CDR3 contains 16 residues. The CDR3 DNA reads TGTGCCAGCAGTGACAGGGGGCCGGGTGCCAAAAACATTCAGTACTTC. Its translation: CASSDRGPGAKNIQYF.

The rearrangement uses TRBV27 and TRBJ1-2; the D gene is possibly TRBD1 (5 bases). The V gene's germline CDR1 is MNHEY and CDR2 SMNVEV (reference sequence). The ends were cut back, 7 bases at V and 6 bases at J, with 39 bases in the middle. This CDR3 comprises 21 residues. CDR3 region: CASTNMGLEDTPSESDNGYTF. Here the CDR3 DNA reads TGTGCCAGCACCAATATGGGCCTTGAGGACACCCCGTCGGAGTCGGACAATGGCTACACCTTC.

A single count supports this clone. The gene calls are TRBV19 and TRBJ2-7, with 11 bases matching TRBD2. V lost 6 bases, J lost 0 bases, and 4 bases stayed unmatched. Germline lookup yields CDR1 LNHDA and CDR2 SQIVND (reference sequence). The CDR3 has 15 residues. As DNA, the CDR3 is TGTGCCAGTAGCGCTACTAGCGGGAGCTCCTACGAGCAGTACTTC. Translating it yields CASSATSGSSYEQYF.

The gene calls are TRBV30 and TRBJ2-7; tentatively, D is TRBD1 (6 bases). V was pared by 5 bases and J by 6 bases, with 11 bases between. This CDR3 region has 11 residues. Germline V gene sequence: CDR1 GTSNPN, CDR2 SVGIG (reference sequence). Here the CDR3 reads CAWEQGSEQYF. The CDR3 DNA reads as TGTGCCTGGGAACAGGGTTCCGAGCAGTACTTC.

The rearrangement uses TRBV4-2 and TRBJ2-2; 13 bases align to TRBD2. The CDR3 totals 19 residues. V was clipped by 4 bases and J by 0 bases; unmatched bases: 8. CDR1 and CDR2 from the germline V gene are LGHNA and YNFKEQ. CDR3 nucleotides: TGTGCCAGCAGCCCAGGAACGGGACTAGCGGGGACGAACACCGGGGAGCTGTTTTTT. It translates to CASSPGTGLAGTNTGELFF.

This sequence joins TRBV28 and TRBJ2-3; 7 bases line up with TRBD2. Trimming at V came to 2 bases and at J to 2 bases, leaving 7 bases not matched to a gene. CDR3 length: 16 residues. Germline V gives CDR1 MDHEN, CDR2 SYDVKM. In DNA, the CDR3 is TGTGCCAGCAGTTTAGGGCAGACTAGCTCCACAGATACGCAGTATTTT. Encoded protein: CASSLGQTSSTDTQYF.

V usage is TRBV7-2 and J usage is TRBJ2-3; TRBD1 is a possible D gene (5 bases). CDR1 is SGHTA and CDR2 is FQGNSA in the germline V gene. The CDR3 covers 15 residues. Trimming pared 3 bases from V and 0 bases from J, leaving 10 bases between. This CDR3 reads CASSFRGLSTDTQYF. CDR3 in DNA: TGTGCCAGCAGCTTTAGGGGTCTTAGCACAGATACGCAGTATTTT.

V and J are TRBV11-3 and TRBJ2-2; 11 bases fit TRBD1. The V gene's germline CDR1 is SGHNT and CDR2 YENEEA. Trimming cost V 5 bases and J 3 bases; bases outside gene matches: 14. This CDR3 comprises 19 residues. DNA of the CDR3: TGTGCCAGCAGCCGCCTGGAGGGGACAGGGGGTTCGGACACCGGGGAGCTGTTTTTT. Its protein is CASSRLEGTGGSDTGELFF.

V gene TRBV19 combines with J gene TRBJ1-2; 8 nucleotides agree with TRBD1. CDR3 length equals 16 residues. Trimming removed 6 bases from V and 3 bases from J; junction bases left unmatched: 12. Germline assignment: CDR1 LNHDA and CDR2 SQIVND (reference sequence). The CDR3 DNA is TGTGCCAGTAGGAGGGGGACAGGTAACTCGGACTATGGCTACACCTTC. Protein sequence: CASRRGTGNSDYGYTF.

The chain uses TRBV5-1 and TRBJ2-7; no clear D. Germline V lookup: CDR1 SGHRS, CDR2 YFSETQ. V dropped 1 base and J dropped 7 bases, with 21 bases sitting between them. The CDR3 has 16 residues. CDR3 loop: CASSLMRNRSLWEQYF. CDR3 in DNA: TGCGCCAGCAGCTTGATGCGGAATAGGAGTCTGTGGGAGCAGTACTTC.

The chain joins TRBV5-4 to TRBJ2-3; 8 bases line up with TRBD2. The length of the CDR3 is 15 residues. Looked up from germline, CDR1 is SGHNT and CDR2 is YYREEE (reference sequence). With 0 bases clipped from V and 3 bases from J, the junction kept 3 bases outside the gene matches. The DNA for the CDR3 is TGTGCCAGCAGCTTGGAAAGCGGGAGAACAGATACGCAGTATTTT. Translating gives CASSLESGRTDTQYF.

The chain combines TRBV18 with TRBJ1-2, with D possibly being TRBD1 (5 bases). V lost 3 bases, J lost 5 bases, and 16 bases lay in between. The CDR3 runs 15 residues. In germline, CDR1 is KGHSH, CDR2 LQKENI. CDR3 amino acids: CASSPGRAGRYGYTF. As DNA, the CDR3 is TGTGCCAGCTCACCTGGACGCGCGGGGCGGTATGGCTACACCTTC.

The CDR3 sequence is CASSFYSRGYGYTF. The CDR3 DNA reads as TGTGCCAGCAGCTTCTATTCCCGGGGCTATGGCTACACCTTC. This rearrangement joins TRBV5-6 to TRBJ1-2; D gene ambiguous. This CDR3 contains 14 residues. Trimming removed 2 bases from V and 4 bases from J, with 12 bases in between. Germline V CDR1 and CDR2: SGHDT, YYEEEE.

The chain joins TRBV6-6 to TRBJ1-2; TRBD1 agrees at 7 bases. This CDR3 region has 14 residues. The germline CDR1 and CDR2 sequences are MNHNY and SVGAGI (reference sequence). With 0 bases clipped from V and 6 bases from J, the junction kept 4 bases outside the gene matches. The CDR3 DNA is TGTGCCAGCAGTTACTCGGTCAGGGGGGATGGCTACACCTTC. It yields the protein CASSYSVRGDGYTF.

The V call is TRBV14, the J call TRBJ2-2; perhaps TRBD1 as D (5 bases). The V end was cut by 4 bases, the J end by 7 bases, with 7 bases between. The CDR3 loop spans 12 amino acids. Germline CDR1 reads SGHDN; CDR2 reads FVKESK. This CDR3 is CASSRTSGELFF. As DNA, the CDR3 is TGTGCCAGCAGCCGGACAAGCGGGGAGCTGTTTTTT.

The table lists this clone with a count of one. J is TRBJ2-7 and V is TRBV9, with TRBD2 identical over 7 bases. After removal of 2 bases from V and 1 base from J, the junction contained 6 bases not matched to a gene. This CDR3 is built from 15 residues. Germline assignment: CDR1 SGDLS and CDR2 YYNGEE. The CDR3: CASSVFAGESYEQYF. For the CDR3, the DNA is TGTGCCAGCAGCGTCTTTGCGGGGGAATCCTACGAGCAGTACTTC.

The rearrangement uses TRBV7-3 and TRBJ2-3, with TRBD1 matching 7 bases. The CDR3 is made up of 14 amino acids. In germline, CDR1 is SGHTA, CDR2 FQGTGA. The J segment lost 4 bases and the V segment lost 5 bases, leaving 6 bases of the junction unmatched. The CDR3 here is CASSRTGASDTQYF. In DNA, the CDR3 is TGTGCCAGCAGCAGAACAGGGGCCTCAGATACGCAGTATTTT.

This chain links TRBV28 with TRBJ1-4; 9 nucleotides agree with TRBD1. The CDR3 loop spans 14 amino acids. Germline V lookup: CDR1 MDHEN, CDR2 SYDVKM. Germline trimming cut 5 bases from V and 8 bases from J; bases unmatched to any gene: 6. CDR3 in DNA: TGTGCCAGCAGTACGACAGGGGGAGAGGAAAAACTGTTTTTT. Its translation is CASSTTGGEEKLFF.

This clone occurred a few times. The gene calls are TRBV13 and TRBJ1-1, with 7 nucleotides matching TRBD1. This CDR3 is built from 13 residues. CDR1 and CDR2 from the germline V gene are PRHDT and FYEKMQ (reference sequence). J gave up 8 bases and V 1 base, and 4 bases lay outside the gene matches. The CDR3 bases are TGTGCCAGCAGCTTAGAGGGGGCCCCCGAAGCTTTCTTT. Protein sequence: CASSLEGAPEAFF.

V usage is TRBV5-1 and J usage is TRBJ2-7; 11 positions agree with TRBD2. Germline loops: CDR1 SGHRS, CDR2 YFSETQ. With V trimmed by 4 bases and J by 2 bases, 11 bases remained unmatched. The CDR3 runs to 17 residues. CDR3 in amino acids: CASSPGLAAIGAYEQYF. The CDR3 DNA reads TGCGCCAGCAGCCCGGGACTAGCGGCAATAGGTGCCTACGAGCAGTACTTC.

The genes are TRBV27 and TRBJ1-5, with 10 bases matching TRBD1. The germline CDR1 and CDR2 sequences are MNHEY and SMNVEV (reference sequence). The CDR3 loop spans 17 amino acids. V lost 6 bases, J lost 5 bases, and 13 bases stayed unmatched. This CDR3 reads CASSPIPGQGPDQPQHF. CDR3 coding DNA: TGTGCCAGCAGCCCGATTCCGGGACAGGGGCCAGATCAGCCCCAGCATTTT.

This clone has more than one count but fewer than ten. The genes are TRBV28 and TRBJ1-3; D might be TRBD1 (5 bases). Germline loops: CDR1 MDHEN, CDR2 SYDVKM. Trimming took off 3 bases at V and 4 bases at J, with 10 bases between the two ends. CDR3 length: 14 residues. The CDR3 region has the DNA TGTGCCAGCAGTTTGCCGCAGGGAGGAAACACCATATATTTT. Protein: CASSLPQGGNTIYF.